Many counts were recorded for the clone carrying this T cell receptor (beta chain). Donor samples were obtained from healthy Caucasian individuals from Russia, aged about 6 to 90. Isolating PBMCs gave at least 6.5 million of these cells per sample. With each sample, at least 6 micrograms of total RNA were extracted. This sample was included in a study of blood T cells in healthy people across ages. The CDR3 length is 17 residues. The ends lost 2 bases at V and 4 bases at J; junction bases unmatched: 9. Germline-derived CDR1 and CDR2 are SGHTA and FQGNSA. Combining a sample-barcoded 5' primer with a J-beta primer mix, a second PCR ran for roughly 7 to 11 cycles. TCRdb reanalysed the 5' RACE reads using MiXCR and keeps one entry per CDR3 protein. Among roughly 700,000 distinct CDR3 sequences listed, approximately 30% were seen once.

The material sequenced was blood. J is TRBJ2-7 and V is TRBV7-2, with 12 bases identical to TRBD2. This receptor was identified in a woman aged 80 or older in good health. This CDR3 is CASSLIPLAGGGYEQYF. CDR3 coding DNA: TGTGCCAGCAGCTTAATTCCTCTAGCGGGGGGGGGTTACGAGCAGTACTTC.